The subject of this entry is one T cell receptor beta chain. Its antigen is currently unknown. TCRdb's copy holds only in-frame clones and misses some; the assay was immunoSEQ multiplex PCR. The top ten clones hold more than 0.1% of a sample with more than 2 million clones, around 95% of them seen once. The CDR3 covers 13 residues. Germline CDR1 is MNHEY and CDR2 is SMNVEV (reference sequence). Trimming pared 3 bases from V and 3 bases from J, leaving 9 bases between. This sample is part of a study of shared clonotypes between healthy human individuals. Study findings and constraints: Incompleteness in sorted-subset sequencing, despite large depth, was shown by rarefaction. Roughly 5% of naive CD4 clonotypes were common to a handful of donors.

A CD45RA-negative memory subset and a CD45RA+ naive subset were separated from the CD4+ cells. The receptor was derived from a man aged 18 to 30 in good health. The sequenced material came from naive CD4+ T cells sorted from blood. Stated subset: CD45RA+ positively selected. The chain has TRBV27 and TRBJ2-7; D gene ambiguous. CDR3 amino acids: CASSFSLGYEQYF. The CDR3 DNA sequence: TGTGCCAGCAGTTTCTCCCTGGGCTACGAGCAGTACTTC.